This TCR beta chain came from a study of beta chain features in type 1 diabetes. Overall study results and limits: VDJ junctions sequenced from type 1 diabetes patients showed fewer insertions and more deletions.

Expressed TCRB transcripts were sequenced because the isolated RNA had all been reverse transcribed beforehand. Generated by immunoSEQ multiplex PCR, the TCRdb table keeps only in-frame clones and is missing some. The sample lists 680,000 or so clones; around a sixth were seen once. Deletions cut 9 bases from V and 2 bases from J, with 19 bases between. CDR1 is MNHEY, CDR2 SMNVEV, per germline (reference sequence). This CDR3 region has 15 residues. This clone occurred a few times. Its specificity is not known. The sequencing sample was made of naive CD4+ T cells from blood. This TCR derives from a man younger than 30 in good health. V usage is TRBV27 and J usage is TRBJ2-5; D may be TRBD2 (5 bases). The CDR3 DNA reads as TGTGCCAGTTCGCAATACCGGGATAGTCAAGAGACCCAGTACTTC. Translation gives CASSQYRDSQETQYF.